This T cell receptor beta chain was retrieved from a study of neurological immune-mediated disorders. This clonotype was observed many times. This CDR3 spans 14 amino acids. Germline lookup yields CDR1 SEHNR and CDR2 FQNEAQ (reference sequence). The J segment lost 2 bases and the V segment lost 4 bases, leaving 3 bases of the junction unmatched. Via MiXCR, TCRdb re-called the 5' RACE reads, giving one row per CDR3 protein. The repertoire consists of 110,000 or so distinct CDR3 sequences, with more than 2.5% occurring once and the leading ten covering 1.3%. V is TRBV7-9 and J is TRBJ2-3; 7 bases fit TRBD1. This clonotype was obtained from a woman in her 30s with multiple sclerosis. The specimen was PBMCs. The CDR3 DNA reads TGTGCCAGCAGCTGGGGACAGAACACAGATACGCAGTATTTT. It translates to CASSWGQNTDTQYF.